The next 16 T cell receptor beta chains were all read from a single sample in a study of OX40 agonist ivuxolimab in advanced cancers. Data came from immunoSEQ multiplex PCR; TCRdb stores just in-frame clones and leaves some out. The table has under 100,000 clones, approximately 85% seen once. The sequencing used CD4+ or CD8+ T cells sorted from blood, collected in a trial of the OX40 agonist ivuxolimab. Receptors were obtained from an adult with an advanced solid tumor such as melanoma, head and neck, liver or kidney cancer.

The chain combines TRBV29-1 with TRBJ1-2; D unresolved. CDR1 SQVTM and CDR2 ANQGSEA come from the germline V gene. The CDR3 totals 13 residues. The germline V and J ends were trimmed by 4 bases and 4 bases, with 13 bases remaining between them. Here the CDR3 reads CSVARRPGYGYTF. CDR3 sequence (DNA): TGCAGCGTTGCTAGGAGACCGGGCTATGGCTACACCTTC.

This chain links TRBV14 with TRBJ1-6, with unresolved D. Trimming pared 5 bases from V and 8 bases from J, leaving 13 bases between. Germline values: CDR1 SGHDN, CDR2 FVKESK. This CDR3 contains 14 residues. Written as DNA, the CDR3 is TGTGCCAGCAGCTTAATTCTAGGGTATTCACCCCTCCACTTT. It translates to CASSLILGYSPLHF.

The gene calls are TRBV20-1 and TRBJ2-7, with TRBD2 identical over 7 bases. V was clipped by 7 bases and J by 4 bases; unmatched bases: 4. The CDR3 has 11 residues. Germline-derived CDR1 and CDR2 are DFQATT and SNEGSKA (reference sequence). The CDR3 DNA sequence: TGCAGTGGAGGGGAGGGGTACGAGCAGTACTTC. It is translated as CSGGEGYEQYF.

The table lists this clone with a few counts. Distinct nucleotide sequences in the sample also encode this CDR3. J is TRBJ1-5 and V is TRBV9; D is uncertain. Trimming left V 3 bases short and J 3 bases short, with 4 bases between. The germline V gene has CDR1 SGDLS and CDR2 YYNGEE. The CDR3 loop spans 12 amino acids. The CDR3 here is CASSGLNQPQHF. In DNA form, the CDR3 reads TGTGCCAGCAGCGGACTCAATCAGCCCCAGCATTTT.

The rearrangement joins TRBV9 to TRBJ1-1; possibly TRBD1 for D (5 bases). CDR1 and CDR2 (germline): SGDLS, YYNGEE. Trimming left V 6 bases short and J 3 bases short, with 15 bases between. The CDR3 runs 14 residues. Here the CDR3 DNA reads TGTGCCAGCACCGGTTTTCGGGGGGACACTGAAGCTTTCTTT. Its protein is CASTGFRGDTEAFF.

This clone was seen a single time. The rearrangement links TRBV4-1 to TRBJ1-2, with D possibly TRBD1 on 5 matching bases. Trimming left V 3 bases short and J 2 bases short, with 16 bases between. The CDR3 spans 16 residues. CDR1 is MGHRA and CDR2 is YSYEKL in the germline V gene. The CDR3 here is CASSHPSRQRNYGYTF. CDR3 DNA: TGCGCCAGCAGCCACCCGTCCCGACAGAGGAACTATGGCTACACCTTC.

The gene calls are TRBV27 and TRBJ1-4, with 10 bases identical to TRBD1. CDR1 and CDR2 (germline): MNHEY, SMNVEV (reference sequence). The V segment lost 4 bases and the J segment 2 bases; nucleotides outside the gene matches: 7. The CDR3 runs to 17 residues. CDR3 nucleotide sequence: TGTGCCAGCAGTTCCTTTGACAGGGGGCGGACTAATGAAAAACTGTTTTTT. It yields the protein CASSSFDRGRTNEKLFF.

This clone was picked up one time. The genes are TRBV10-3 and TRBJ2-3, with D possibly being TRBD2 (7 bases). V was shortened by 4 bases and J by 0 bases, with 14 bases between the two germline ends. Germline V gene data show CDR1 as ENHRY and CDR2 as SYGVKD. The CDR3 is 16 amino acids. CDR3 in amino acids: CAISALAGASTDTQYF. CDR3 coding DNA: TGTGCCATCAGTGCCTTGGCGGGGGCCAGCACAGATACGCAGTATTTT.

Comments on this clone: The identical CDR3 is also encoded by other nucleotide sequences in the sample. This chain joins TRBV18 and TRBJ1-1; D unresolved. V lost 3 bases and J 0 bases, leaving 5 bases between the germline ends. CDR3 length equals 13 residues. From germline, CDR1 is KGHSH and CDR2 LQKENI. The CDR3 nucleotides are TGTGCCAGCTCACCTGGCATGAACACTGAAGCTTTCTTT. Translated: CASSPGMNTEAFF.

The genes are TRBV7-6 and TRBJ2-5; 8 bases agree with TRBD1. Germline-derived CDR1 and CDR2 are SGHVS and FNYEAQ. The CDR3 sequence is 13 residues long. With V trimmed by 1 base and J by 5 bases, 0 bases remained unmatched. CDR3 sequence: CASSLGQGETQYF. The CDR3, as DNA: TGTGCCAGCAGCTTAGGACAGGGGGAGACCCAGTACTTC.

The CDR3 loop reads CASSLGTGGSPLHF. The CDR3 bases are TGTGCCAGCAGCTTAGGGACAGGCGGGTCACCCCTCCACTTT. The J gene is TRBJ1-6, the V gene TRBV7-9; 7 nucleotides line up with TRBD1. J gave up 10 bases and V 1 base, and 4 bases lay outside the gene matches. Germline values: CDR1 SEHNR, CDR2 FQNEAQ (reference sequence). This CDR3 is 14 amino acids long.

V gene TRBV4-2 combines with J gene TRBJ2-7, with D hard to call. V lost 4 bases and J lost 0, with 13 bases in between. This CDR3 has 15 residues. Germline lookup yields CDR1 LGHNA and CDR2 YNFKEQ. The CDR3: CASSPAYRSSYEQYF. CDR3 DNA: TGTGCCAGCAGCCCAGCTTACAGAAGCTCCTACGAGCAGTACTTC.

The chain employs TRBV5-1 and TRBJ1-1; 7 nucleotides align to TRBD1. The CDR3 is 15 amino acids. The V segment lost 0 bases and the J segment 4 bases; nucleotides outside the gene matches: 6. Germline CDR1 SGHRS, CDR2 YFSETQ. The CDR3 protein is CASSLAAGGLTEAFF. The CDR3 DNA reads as TGCGCCAGCAGCTTGGCCGCAGGGGGGCTCACTGAAGCTTTCTTT.

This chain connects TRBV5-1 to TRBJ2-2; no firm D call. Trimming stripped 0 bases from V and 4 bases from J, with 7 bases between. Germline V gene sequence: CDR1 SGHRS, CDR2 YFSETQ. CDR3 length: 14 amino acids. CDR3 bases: TGCGCCAGCAGCTTGGAAAGCCCCACCGGGGAGCTGTTTTTT. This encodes CASSLESPTGELFF.

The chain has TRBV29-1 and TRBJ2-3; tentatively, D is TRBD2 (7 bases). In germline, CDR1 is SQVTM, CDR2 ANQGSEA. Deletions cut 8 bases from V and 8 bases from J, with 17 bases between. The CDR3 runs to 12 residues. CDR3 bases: TGCAGCAAACGAAAGGGGGAGGGTACGCAGTATTTT. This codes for CSKRKGEGTQYF.

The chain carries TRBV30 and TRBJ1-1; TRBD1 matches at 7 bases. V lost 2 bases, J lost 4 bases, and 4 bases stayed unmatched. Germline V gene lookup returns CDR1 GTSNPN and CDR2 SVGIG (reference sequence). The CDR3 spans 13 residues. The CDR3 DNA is TGTGCCTGGAGTCGACAGGGTGGCACTGAAGCTTTCTTT. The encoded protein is CAWSRQGGTEAFF.